What follows are 9 T cell receptor beta chains derived from one specimen sequenced in a study of OX40 agonist ivuxolimab in advanced cancers. Measured with immunoSEQ multiplex PCR; TCRdb has only the in-frame clones, and not every one. The table includes about 73,000 clones, roughly 85% detected once. The sample here was CD4+ or CD8+ T cells sorted from blood, taken in a trial of the OX40 agonist ivuxolimab. The receptors were gathered from an adult with an advanced solid tumor such as melanoma, head and neck, liver or kidney cancer.

The chain combines TRBV5-1 with TRBJ2-3; D is possibly TRBD1 (6 bases). Trimming took 2 bases from V and 5 from J, leaving 9 bases between them. The CDR3 runs 13 residues. Germline CDR1 SGHRS, CDR2 YFSETQ. CDR3 nucleotide sequence: TGCGCCAGCAGCTTTCCAGGGGAAGATACGCAGTATTTT. Translating gives CASSFPGEDTQYF.

V is TRBV28 and J is TRBJ1-2; 9 bases line up with TRBD1. The CDR3 loop spans 13 amino acids. J was trimmed by 8 bases and V by 6 bases; bases with no gene match: 7. CDR1 MDHEN and CDR2 SYDVKM come from the germline V gene. The CDR3 nucleotides read TGTGCCAGCAGATACGACAGGGGGGCGGGCTACACCTTC. Amino acids: CASRYDRGAGYTF.

The CDR3 DNA reads as TGTGCCATCAAGGACGTCGGAGATACGCAGTATTTT. This translates into CAIKDVGDTQYF. The chain employs TRBV10-3 and TRBJ2-3, with D unclear. The CDR3 consists of 12 residues. CDR1 and CDR2 (germline): ENHRY, SYGVKD. V shed 7 bases and J shed 5 bases, with 10 bases lying between them.

The V gene is TRBV7-6, the J gene TRBJ2-5; 12 nucleotides line up with TRBD1. The germline V gene encodes CDR1 SGHVS and CDR2 FNYEAQ. V was clipped by 5 bases and J by 3 bases; unmatched bases: 7. The CDR3 has 16 residues. CDR3 sequence: CASSQQGQGAKETQYF. The CDR3 region has the DNA TGTGCCAGCAGCCAACAGGGACAGGGGGCAAAAGAGACCCAGTACTTC.

J is TRBJ1-1 and V is TRBV2; TRBD1 matches at 7 bases. The CDR3 runs to 15 residues. Germline trimming cut 7 bases from V and 1 base from J; bases unmatched to any gene: 9. The V gene's germline CDR1 is SNHLY and CDR2 FYNNEI. The CDR3 DNA sequence: TGTGCCAGCATCTATCACGGGACAGCGAACACTGAAGCTTTCTTT. Encoded protein: CASIYHGTANTEAFF.

The gene calls are TRBV7-9 and TRBJ1-1; D remains unclear. The V gene lost 6 bases and the J gene lost 1 base, with 12 bases spanning the gap. Germline CDR1 and CDR2: SEHNR and FQNEAQ (reference sequence). The CDR3 extends over 14 amino acids. CDR3 in amino acids: CASSYGQANTEAFF. CDR3 sequence (DNA): TGTGCCAGCAGTTACGGTCAGGCGAACACTGAAGCTTTCTTT.

The chain recombines TRBV6-5 with TRBJ2-7; D perhaps matches TRBD1 (6 bases). V was cut by 5 bases and J by 3 bases, with 17 bases left in between. This CDR3 has 15 amino acids. CDR1 and CDR2 from the germline V gene are MNHEY and SVGAGI. The DNA for the CDR3 is TGTGCCAGCAGTCTCACAGGGACCGGATACTACGAGCAGTACTTC. The encoded protein is CASSLTGTGYYEQYF.

The V call is TRBV6-5, the J call TRBJ1-2, with 9 positions matching TRBD1. The CDR3 runs to 15 residues. In germline, CDR1 is MNHEY, CDR2 SVGAGI. The trim removed 2 bases at V and 4 bases at J, leaving 5 bases unmatched. CDR3: CASSYRGTGLYGYTF. The DNA for the CDR3 is TGTGCCAGCAGTTACCGCGGGACAGGGCTCTATGGCTACACCTTC.

The chain has TRBV30 and TRBJ1-2, with TRBD1 matching 7 bases. CDR1 GTSNPN and CDR2 SVGIG come from the germline V gene (reference sequence). The CDR3 consists of 14 residues. J gave up 8 bases and V 1 base, and 10 bases lay outside the gene matches. The chain's CDR3 is CAWSAGGIIGGYTF. The CDR3 region has the DNA TGTGCCTGGAGTGCAGGGGGGATTATAGGGGGCTACACCTTC. Full variable domain (rest looked up from reference TRBV30 and TRBJ1-2): SQTIHQWPATLVQPVGSPLSLECTVEGTSNPNLYWYRQAAGRGLQLLFYSVGIGQISSEVPQNLSASRPQDRQFILSSKKLLLSDSGFYLCAWSAGGIIGGYTFGSGTRLTVV.